Sequencing of this T cell receptor beta chain was carried out in a study of blood T cell repertoires in COVID-19. Study as a whole: Material from acute and convalescent COVID-19 was sourced from the United States, Italy and Spain. PBMCs, B-cell-depleted T cells, or T cells provided the cDNA or gDNA that made up the material.

J was trimmed by 0 bases and V by 3 bases; bases with no gene match: 2. Germline CDR1 and CDR2: SGHRS and YFSETQ. The CDR3 length is 16 residues. Methods used by the authors: Scientists estimated how many nucleated cells there were by amplifying reference gene primers. Data came from immunoSEQ multiplex PCR; TCRdb stores just in-frame clones and leaves some out. The V and J calls and the clone size are those of that table, but D and trimming were determined from the DNA. Of some 33,000 clones detected, about 92% appear once; the ten largest clones hold about 1%. The clonotype comes from a man aged 70-80 years with active or convalescent COVID-19. This sequence joins TRBV5-1 and TRBJ2-1; 11 bases fit TRBD1. Sequenced: peripheral blood. DNA for the CDR3: TGCGCCAGCAGCTCCGGGACAGGGGGCTCCTACAATGAGCAGTTCTTC. As protein: CASSSGTGGSYNEQFF.